Below, 29 T cell receptor beta chains from the same sample are listed, as sequenced in a study of cytomegalovirus exposure and HLA in healthy donors. PCR primers comprised 60 Vbeta and 13 Jbeta primers. Sequencing used immunoSEQ multiplex PCR; TCRdb keeps in-frame clones, though not all of them. The sample carries about 100,000 clones, around 75% recorded once. Specimen: PBMCs. These receptors all stem from a male donor in good health and CMV-seropositive.

The gene calls are TRBV5-4 and TRBJ2-2; the D gene is possibly TRBD1 (7 bases). The CDR3 is 14 residues long. CDR1 is SGHNT, CDR2 YYREEE, per germline (reference sequence). The germline V and J ends were trimmed by 6 bases and 3 bases, with 12 bases remaining between them. The CDR3 bases are TGTGCCAGCATTGTCAGGGGGGACACCGGGGAGCTGTTTTTT. This sequence encodes CASIVRGDTGELFF.

Only a few counts were recorded for this clone. V is TRBV28 and J is TRBJ1-2; TRBD1 matches at 7 bases. Germline values: CDR1 MDHEN, CDR2 SYDVKM. Trimming cost V 3 bases and J 8 bases; bases outside gene matches: 12. The length of the CDR3 is 15 residues. The chain's CDR3 is CASSLPEGGLMGYTF. CDR3 coding DNA: TGTGCCAGCAGTTTGCCGGAAGGGGGCTTAATGGGCTACACCTTC.

This clone came up once. V and J are TRBV7-8 and TRBJ1-6; a weak D match, TRBD1 (5 bases). Germline-derived CDR1 and CDR2 are SGHVS and FQNEAQ. The CDR3 extends over 13 amino acids. V dropped 5 bases and J dropped 7 bases, with 9 bases sitting between them. CDR3 in amino acids: CASSEDRNSPLHF. The CDR3 bases are TGTGCCAGCAGCGAAGACAGAAATTCACCCCTCCACTTT.

The rearrangement uses TRBV4-3 and TRBJ2-5, with 10 bases fitting TRBD2. The length of the CDR3 is 16 residues. The trim removed 0 bases at V and 5 bases at J, leaving 6 bases unmatched. The germline CDR1 and CDR2 sequences are LGHNA and YSLEER. CDR3 DNA sequence: TGCGCCAGCAGCCAAGATCCAGCGGGGGGGGTTGAGACCCAGTACTTC. Translated, it gives CASSQDPAGGVETQYF.

The rearrangement links TRBV4-3 to TRBJ2-7; D gene unclear. CDR3 length: 15 residues. Trimming stripped 0 bases from V and 2 bases from J, with 11 bases between. Germline CDR1 is LGHNA and CDR2 is YSLEER. The CDR3 DNA is TGCGCCAGCAGCCAAGATCTTGGCACCGCCTACGAGCAGTACTTC. Its protein product is CASSQDLGTAYEQYF.

This clone was recorded a few times. This chain links TRBV5-1 with TRBJ2-2, with 11 nucleotides matching TRBD1. This CDR3 has 16 amino acids. V was pared by 4 bases and J by 4 bases, with 6 bases of the junction left unmatched. Germline values: CDR1 SGHRS, CDR2 YFSETQ. The CDR3 here is CASSKGQGAATGELFF. The CDR3 coding sequence is TGCGCCAGCAGCAAAGGACAGGGGGCGGCCACCGGGGAGCTGTTTTTT. The variable domain in full, completed from reference TRBV5-1 and TRBJ2-2, reads KAGVTQTPRYLIKTRGQQVTLSCSPISGHRSVSWYQQTPGQGLQFLFEYFSETQRNKGNFPGRFSGRQFSNSRSEMNVSTLELGDSALYLCASSKGQGAATGELFFGEGSRLTVL.

Only a few counts were recorded for this clone. The genes are TRBV10-1 and TRBJ2-1, with D perhaps matching TRBD2 (6 bases). Germline assignment: CDR1 WNHNN and CDR2 SYGVQD (reference sequence). The CDR3 has 15 residues. V shed 4 bases and J shed 0 bases, with 10 bases lying between them. The CDR3 sequence is CASSARGSSYNEQFF. Here the CDR3 DNA reads TGCGCCAGCAGTGCTCGGGGGAGCTCCTACAATGAGCAGTTCTTC.

The chain employs TRBV19 and TRBJ1-4; TRBD1 aligns across 7 bases. With V trimmed by 4 bases and J by 6 bases, 5 bases remained unmatched. Germline assignment: CDR1 LNHDA and CDR2 SQIVND (reference sequence). This CDR3 is built from 14 residues. Here the CDR3 reads CASSNDRVDEKLFF. The CDR3 bases are TGTGCCAGTAGTAATGACAGGGTCGATGAAAAACTGTTTTTT.

The sample holds a few counts of this clone. V usage is TRBV4-2 and J usage is TRBJ1-1, with unresolved D. V lost 0 bases and J 1 base, leaving 6 bases between the germline ends. The CDR3 loop spans 14 amino acids. CDR1 and CDR2 from the germline V gene are LGHNA and YNFKEQ. This CDR3 is CASSQEPGNTEAFF. The CDR3 coding sequence is TGTGCCAGCAGCCAAGAGCCGGGGAACACTGAAGCTTTCTTT.

The chain uses TRBV28 and TRBJ2-5, with D possibly TRBD1 on 6 matching bases. V dropped 3 bases and J dropped 5 bases, with 16 bases sitting between them. The CDR3 is made up of 15 amino acids. In germline, CDR1 is MDHEN, CDR2 SYDVKM. The CDR3 DNA follows: TGTGCCAGCAGTTTCGCCGACAGGATCCGGGAGACCCAGTACTTC. It is translated as CASSFADRIRETQYF.

This clone has just a few counts. The CDR3: CASSLGGGQGWTEAFF. The CDR3, as DNA: TGTGCCAGCAGCTTGGGTGGGGGCCAGGGGTGGACTGAAGCTTTCTTT. The chain carries TRBV5-4 and TRBJ1-1; D possibly corresponds to TRBD1 (6 bases). V lost 0 bases and J 5 bases, leaving 17 bases between the germline ends. The germline V gene has CDR1 SGHNT and CDR2 YYREEE (reference sequence). The CDR3 consists of 16 residues. Drawing the rest from reference TRBV5-4 and TRBJ1-1, the complete variable domain is ETGVTQSPTHLIKTRGQQVTLRCSSQSGHNTVSWYQQALGQGPQFIFQYYREEENGRGNFPPRFSGLQFPNYSSELNVNALELDDSALYLCASSLGGGQGWTEAFFGQGTRLTVV.

V and J are TRBV6-5 and TRBJ1-3, with D possibly TRBD1 on 6 matching bases. V lost 7 bases and J 0 bases, leaving 10 bases between the germline ends. This CDR3 is 14 amino acids long. In germline, CDR1 is MNHEY, CDR2 SVGAGI. The CDR3 DNA sequence: TGTGCCAGCACCCGACAGGACTCTGGAAACACCATATATTTT. Translated, it gives CASTRQDSGNTIYF.

This clone has a count of ten or more. The rearrangement uses TRBV5-1 and TRBJ1-4, with 7 bases matching TRBD1. Unmatched junction bases numbered 3, after V lost 1 base and J lost 3 bases. The CDR3 length is 15 residues. Per the germline V gene, CDR1 is SGHRS and CDR2 is YFSETQ. In DNA form, the CDR3 reads TGCGCCAGCAGCTTGAAGCAGGGGGCTAATGAAAAACTGTTTTTT. Translating gives CASSLKQGANEKLFF.

This clone came up many times. This chain uses TRBV7-9 with TRBJ1-4, with TRBD1 matching 7 bases. J was trimmed by 5 bases and V by 5 bases; bases with no gene match: 8. CDR1 is SEHNR and CDR2 is FQNEAQ in the germline V gene (reference sequence). The CDR3 is made up of 15 amino acids. The CDR3 DNA is TGTGCCAGCAGCACCAACAGGGGTTCGAATGAAAAACTGTTTTTT. Its translation is CASSTNRGSNEKLFF. The full variable domain, completed using reference TRBV7-9 and TRBJ1-4, is DTGVSQNPRHKITKRGQNVTFRCDPISEHNRLYWYRQTLGQGPEFLTYFQNEAQLEKSRLLSDRFSAERPKGSFSTLEIQRTEQGDSAMYLCASSTNRGSNEKLFFGSGTQLSVL.

This clone was detected once. The junction departs from germline at one end; a sequencing error may be responsible. This chain connects TRBV7-7 to TRBJ1-1; 9 bases map to TRBD1. This CDR3 is built from 15 residues. Germline V lookup: CDR1 SSHAT, CDR2 FNYEAQ (reference sequence). The CDR3 region has the DNA TGTGCTAGCAGCGAATTGACAGGGGGGCACACTGAAGCTTTCTTT. Translation gives CASSELTGGHTEAFF.

The rearrangement joins TRBV28 to TRBJ2-7; no definite D call. The V gene's germline CDR1 is MDHEN and CDR2 SYDVKM. The CDR3 consists of 15 residues. Deletions cut 3 bases from V and 2 bases from J, with 14 bases between. The DNA of the CDR3 is TGTGCCAGCAGTTTGTTTGGAGATGGCCCCTACGAGCAGTACTTC. Protein: CASSLFGDGPYEQYF.

The genes are TRBV30 and TRBJ1-1; the D is unclear. The CDR3 covers 12 residues. Trimming cost V 2 bases and J 1 base, with 5 bases left between them. Per the germline V gene, CDR1 is GTSNPN and CDR2 is SVGIG (reference sequence). For the CDR3, the DNA is TGTGCCTGGAGTCCCAGGAACACTGAAGCTTTCTTT. Translated, it gives CAWSPRNTEAFF.

The chain is built from TRBV7-2 and TRBJ1-3; D perhaps matches TRBD1 (5 bases). The CDR3 loop spans 16 amino acids. Looked up from germline, CDR1 is SGHTA and CDR2 is FQGNSA. The V gene lost 5 bases and the J gene lost 0 bases, with 14 bases spanning the gap. CDR3 in amino acids: CASSRDAQDSGNTIYF. As DNA, the CDR3 is TGTGCCAGCAGCCGTGATGCACAGGACTCTGGAAACACCATATATTTT.

J is TRBJ1-1 and V is TRBV7-2; 9 positions match TRBD1. CDR1 is SGHTA and CDR2 is FQGNSA in the germline V gene. This CDR3 comprises 16 residues. Losses at the gene ends were 5 bases for V and 3 bases for J; bases not matched to a gene: 10. The CDR3 sequence: CASSPRTGAGDTEAFF. The CDR3 coding sequence is TGTGCCAGCAGCCCGCGGACAGGGGCGGGGGACACTGAAGCTTTCTTT. Complete variable domain (other parts from reference TRBV7-2 and TRBJ1-1): GAGVSQSPSNKVTEKGKDVELRCDPISGHTALYWYRQSLGQGLEFLIYFQGNSAPDKSGLPSDRFSAERTGGSVSTLTIQRTQQEDSAVYLCASSPRTGAGDTEAFFGQGTRLTVV.

This CDR3 is CASSLRLLNTGELFF. In DNA, the CDR3 is TGTGCCAGCAGCCTTCGACTCTTAAACACCGGGGAGCTGTTTTTT. This chain links TRBV7-9 with TRBJ2-2, with D uncertain. The CDR3 is made up of 15 amino acids. CDR1 and CDR2 (germline): SEHNR, FQNEAQ (reference sequence). Trimming left V 5 bases short and J 2 bases short, with 12 bases between.

The chain combines TRBV5-1 with TRBJ2-7; no firm D call. Germline loops: CDR1 SGHRS, CDR2 YFSETQ. V lost 4 bases, J lost 1 base, and 9 bases lay in between. The CDR3 has 13 amino acids. The DNA of the CDR3 is TGCGCCAGCAGCAAAGAACAGTCCTACGAGCAGTACTTC. The encoded protein is CASSKEQSYEQYF.

The rearrangement joins TRBV4-2 to TRBJ1-5, with D unclear. CDR1 and CDR2 (germline): LGHNA, YNFKEQ. V was pared by 0 bases and J by 4 bases, with 13 bases between. The CDR3 length is 16 residues. The CDR3 here is CASSQDSGDSNQPQHF. The CDR3 nucleotides are TGTGCCAGCAGCCAAGATAGCGGCGACTCAAATCAGCCCCAGCATTTT.

This sequence joins TRBV27 and TRBJ2-7; TRBD2 agrees at 10 bases. CDR1 MNHEY and CDR2 SMNVEV come from the germline V gene (reference sequence). The ends lost 2 bases at V and 4 bases at J; junction bases unmatched: 5. The CDR3 runs to 15 residues. The CDR3 nucleotides read TGTGCCAGCAGTTTAAGGTCGACTAGCGGGTACGAGCAGTACTTC. It translates to CASSLRSTSGYEQYF.

The chain carries TRBV2 and TRBJ2-5, with TRBD2 matching 10 bases. The germline V gene has CDR1 SNHLY and CDR2 FYNNEI. The CDR3 runs 15 residues. J lost 2 bases, V lost 4 bases, and 4 bases had no gene match. DNA of the CDR3: TGTGCCAGCAGTGGATTACTAGCGGGGCAAGAGACCCAGTACTTC. It yields the protein CASSGLLAGQETQYF.

This chain links TRBV15 with TRBJ1-5; a weak D match, TRBD1 (6 bases). In germline, CDR1 is LNHNV, CDR2 YYDKDF (reference sequence). V lost 9 bases and J lost 0, with 21 bases in between. This CDR3 is built from 17 residues. The chain's CDR3 is CATSRRGAQYSNQPQHF. The CDR3 nucleotides read TGTGCCACGTCAAGGCGGGGGGCCCAATATAGCAATCAGCCCCAGCATTTT.

This chain connects TRBV7-6 to TRBJ1-2; the D gene is possibly TRBD1 (6 bases). The CDR3 has 15 residues. V lost 5 bases, J lost 6 bases, and 19 bases lay in between. Germline values: CDR1 SGHVS, CDR2 FNYEAQ. The CDR3 loop is CASSLSTGWSDGYTF. The CDR3 region has the DNA TGTGCCAGCAGCCTCTCTACAGGGTGGTCGGATGGCTACACCTTC.

This clone turned up a few times. V usage is TRBV2 and J usage is TRBJ2-3; 12 nucleotides align to TRBD2. Per the germline V gene, CDR1 is SNHLY and CDR2 is FYNNEI. CDR3 length: 16 residues. Germline trimming cut 4 bases from V and 3 bases from J; bases unmatched to any gene: 5. The CDR3 DNA follows: TGTGCCAGCAGTGTTACACTAGCGGGGGGTACAGATACGCAGTATTTT. It specifies CASSVTLAGGTDTQYF.

The V call is TRBV29-1, the J call TRBJ1-2, with 7 positions matching TRBD1. The ends lost 6 bases at V and 7 bases at J; junction bases unmatched: 11. This CDR3 has 13 amino acids. Germline loops: CDR1 SQVTM, CDR2 ANQGSEA. CDR3 coding DNA: TGCAGCGTGGAATCTAGGGGGCTAGGTGGCTACACCTTC. Protein sequence: CSVESRGLGGYTF.

V gene TRBV28 combines with J gene TRBJ2-3, with TRBD2 matching over 15 bases. This CDR3 region has 16 residues. CDR1 and CDR2 from the germline V gene are MDHEN and SYDVKM. V gave up 3 bases and J gave up 4 bases; unmatched junction bases: 2. CDR3 in amino acids: CASSFRTSGGADTQYF. CDR3 DNA sequence: TGTGCCAGCAGTTTCCGGACTAGCGGGGGGGCAGATACGCAGTATTTT.